The 2 T cell receptor beta chains below come from one sample, sequenced in a study of CD8 T cells in Susac syndrome (dated by TCRdb to the late 2010s). The library was prepared using the immunoSEQ multiplex PCR assay. RNA was extracted using the RNeasy kit, and roughly 0.5 to 1 microgram was reverse transcribed with random hexamers. The public reads were run again by TCRdb, first through fastp at Q25 and then through MiXCR, and only productive beta chains were kept. CDR3 protein duplicates are merged, each entry listing the most common genes and DNA. A total of 250,000 to 300,000 distinct CDR3 sequences appear in this sample, about 85% of them only once. Of the sample, around 0.12% is held by the ten largest clones. The sequenced sample consisted of CD8+ T cells from PBMCs. The origin of the receptors is a human donor with multiple sclerosis.

V is TRBV20-1 and J is TRBJ2-7; maybe TRBD1 (5 bases). The ends were cut back, 7 bases at V and 6 bases at J, with 13 bases in the middle. The CDR3 consists of 11 residues. Germline V gives CDR1 DFQATT, CDR2 SNEGSKA (reference sequence). The CDR3 DNA sequence: TGCAGTGGTCAGGGTGGGTTCGAGCAGTACTTC. Its protein product is CSGQGGFEQYF.

The chain combines TRBV10-3 with TRBJ1-1, with TRBD1 matching over 7 bases. The junction had 12 bases not matched to a gene; V was cut back by 4 bases and J by 1 base. Germline CDR1 ENHRY, CDR2 SYGVKD. CDR3 length: 17 residues. The CDR3, as DNA: TGTGCCATCAGTGGGACAGGAAGATCTGTACAGAACACTGAAGCTTTCTTT. This sequence encodes CAISGTGRSVQNTEAFF.